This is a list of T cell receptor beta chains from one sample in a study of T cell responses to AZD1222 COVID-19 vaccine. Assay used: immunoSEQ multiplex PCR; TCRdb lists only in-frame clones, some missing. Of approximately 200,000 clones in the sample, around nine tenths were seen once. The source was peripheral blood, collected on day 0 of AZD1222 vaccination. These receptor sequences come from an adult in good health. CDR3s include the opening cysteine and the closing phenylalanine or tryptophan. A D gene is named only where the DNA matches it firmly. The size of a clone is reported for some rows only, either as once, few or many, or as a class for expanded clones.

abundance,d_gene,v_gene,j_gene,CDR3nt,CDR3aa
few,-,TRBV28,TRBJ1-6,TGTGCCAGCAGTCGGGGGGGGATTAATTCACCCCTCCACTTT,CASSRGGINSPLHF
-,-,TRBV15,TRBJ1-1,TGTGCCACCAGCAGAGGAGGAAGGGGCGAAGCTTTCTTT,CATSRGGRGEAFF
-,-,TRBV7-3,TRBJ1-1,TGTGCCAGCAGCCTGACGGTGAACACTGAAGCTTTCTTT,CASSLTVNTEAFF
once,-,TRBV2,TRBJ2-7,TGTGCCAGCAGTGGTTCCTACGAGCAGTACTTC,CASSGSYEQYF
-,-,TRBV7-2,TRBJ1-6,TGTGCCATCCCGTCCAGGGGAAACGGGTCACCCCTCCACTTT,CAIPSRGNGSPLHF
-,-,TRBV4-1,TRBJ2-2,TGCGCCAGCAGCCAAGCCCAGGCCTCGAACACCGGGGAGCTGTTTTTT,CASSQAQASNTGELFF
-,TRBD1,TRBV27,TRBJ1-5,TGTGCCAGCAGTTTCCGGGACAGGGATCCCCCAAGCCAGCATTTT,CASSFRDRDPPSQHF
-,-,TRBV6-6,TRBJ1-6,TGTGCCAGCAGTTACTCACCGGATTCACCCCTCCACTTT,CASSYSPDSPLHF
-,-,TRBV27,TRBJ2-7,TGTGCCAGCAGTGGGGCGAATGACTACGAGCAGTACTTC,CASSGANDYEQYF
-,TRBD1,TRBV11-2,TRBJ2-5,TGTGCCAGCAGCCCGACAGGGTGGGAGACCCAGTACTTC,CASSPTGWETQYF
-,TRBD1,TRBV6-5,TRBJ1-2,TGTGCCAGCAGCGCCGGGACAGACTATGGCTACACCTTC,CASSAGTDYGYTF
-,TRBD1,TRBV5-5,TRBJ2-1,TGTGCCAGCAGCTTGGTCGGGACAGGGGCGGTCAATGAGCAGTTCTTC,CASSLVGTGAVNEQFF
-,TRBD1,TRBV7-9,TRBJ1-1,TGTGCCAGCAGCGGACAGGCAAACACTGAAGCTTTCTTT,CASSGQANTEAFF
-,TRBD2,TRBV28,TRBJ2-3,TGTGCCAGCACCACGGACAGCGGGAGAGCAGATACGCAGTATTTT,CASTTDSGRADTQYF
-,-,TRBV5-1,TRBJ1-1,TGCGCCAGCAGCGCAACCGGGTGGGCGAACACTGAAGCTTTCTTT,CASSATGWANTEAFF
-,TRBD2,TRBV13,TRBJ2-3,TGTGCCAGCAGCTTTGGGGCCACGGGGGGGCTCACAGATACGCAGTATTTT,CASSFGATGGLTDTQYF
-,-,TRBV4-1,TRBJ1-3,TGCGCCAGCAGCGGAAACACCATATATTTT,CASSGNTIYF
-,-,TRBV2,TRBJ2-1,TGTGCCGTCAGCAGGGAGGACAATGAGCAGTTCTTC,CAVSREDNEQFF
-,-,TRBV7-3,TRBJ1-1,TGTGCCAGCAGCTTAATGGGCGGCATGAACACTGAAGCTTTCTTT,CASSLMGGMNTEAFF
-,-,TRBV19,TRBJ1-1,TGTGCCAGTAAGACAGGCCTGAACACTGAAGCTTTCTTT,CASKTGLNTEAFF
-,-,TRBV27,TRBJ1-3,TGTGCCAGCAGTTTTTCCGGGGGAAACACCATATATTTT,CASSFSGGNTIYF
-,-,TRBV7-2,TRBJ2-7,TGTGCCAGCAGCTTCTATGATACATACGAGCAGTACTTC,CASSFYDTYEQYF
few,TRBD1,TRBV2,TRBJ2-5,TGTGCCAGCAGTGCGGACAGGGGGCTAGAGACCCAGTACTTC,CASSADRGLETQYF
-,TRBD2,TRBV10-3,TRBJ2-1,TGTGCCATCACTCCAGGACTAAGCGGGGGGGACAATGAGCAGTTCTTC,CAITPGLSGGDNEQFF
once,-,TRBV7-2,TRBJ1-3,TGTGCCAGCAGCGGCTTCGGACTATCTGGAAACACCATATATTTT,CASSGFGLSGNTIYF
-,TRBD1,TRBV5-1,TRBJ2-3,TGCGCCAGCAGCTTGAAGAGGACAGGGACGGCAGATACGCAGTATTTT,CASSLKRTGTADTQYF
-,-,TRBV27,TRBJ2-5,TGTGCCAGCAGCGCCTGGGGGGACCAAGAGACCCAGTACTTC,CASSAWGDQETQYF
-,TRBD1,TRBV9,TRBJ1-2,TGTGCCAGTGGACAGGGGACCAGGAACTATGGCTACACCTTC,CASGQGTRNYGYTF
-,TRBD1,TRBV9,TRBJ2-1,TGTGCCAGCAGCGTTGGGACAGGCCCCTACAATGAGCAGTTCTTC,CASSVGTGPYNEQFF
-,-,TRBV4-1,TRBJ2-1,TGCGCCAGCAGCCAAGAGGGGATGGGTCCTTACAATGAGCAGTTCTTC,CASSQEGMGPYNEQFF
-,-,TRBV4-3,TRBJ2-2,TGCGCCAGCAGCCGTGGTACCGGGGAGCTGTTTTTT,CASSRGTGELFF
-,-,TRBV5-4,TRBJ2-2,TGTGCCAGCAGCCCTACCTCTATGAACACCGGGGAGCTGTTTTTT,CASSPTSMNTGELFF
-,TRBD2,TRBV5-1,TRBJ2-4,TGCGCCAGCAGCTTGCCCCTAGCGGGGGGACCTAGCCAAAACATTCAGTACTTC,CASSLPLAGGPSQNIQYF
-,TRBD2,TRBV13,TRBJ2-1,TGTGCCAGCAGCCCACCAGGGTTAGCGGGGGGCGGGAATGAGCAGTTCTTC,CASSPPGLAGGGNEQFF
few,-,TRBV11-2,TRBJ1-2,TGTGCCAGCAGCAAGTACAGGGACGGATCCTATGGCTACACCTTC,CASSKYRDGSYGYTF
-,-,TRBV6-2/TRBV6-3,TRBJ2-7,TGTGCCAGCAGCCGGGCGTCCTACGAGCAGTACTTC,CASSRASYEQYF
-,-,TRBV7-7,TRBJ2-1,TGTGCCAGCAGCCCCGGGGGTTTCTACAATGAGCAGTTCTTC,CASSPGGFYNEQFF
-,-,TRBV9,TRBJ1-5,TGTGCCAGCAGCGTGGGGTCAGATGCTAGCAATCAGCCCCAGCATTTT,CASSVGSDASNQPQHF
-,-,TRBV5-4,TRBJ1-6,TGTGCCAGCAGCCTCGGACCCCCGGGTAATTCACCCCTCCACTTT,CASSLGPPGNSPLHF
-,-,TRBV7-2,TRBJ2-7,TGTGCCAGCAGCTTGGGGGGGGGCAGGACCCCCTACGAGCAGTACTTC,CASSLGGGRTPYEQYF
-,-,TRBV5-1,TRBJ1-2,TGCGCCAGCAGCTTACGGCTTAACTATGGCTACACCTTC,CASSLRLNYGYTF
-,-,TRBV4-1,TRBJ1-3,TGCGCCAGCAGCCCGTTGGACAGAACCGTATCCAGCTCTGGAAACACCATATATTTT,CASSPLDRTVSSSGNTIYF
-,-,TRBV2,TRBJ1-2,TGTGCCAGCAGTCAATGGACGGGGGCGTATGGCTACACCTTC,CASSQWTGAYGYTF
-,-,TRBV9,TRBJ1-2,TGTGCCAGCAGCTCTTCCCCCTACCGGGGAGCGGACTATGGCTACACCTTC,CASSSSPYRGADYGYTF
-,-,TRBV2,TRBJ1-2,TGTGCCAGCAGTGAAGTTAAGGGTTGGGGCTACACCTTC,CASSEVKGWGYTF
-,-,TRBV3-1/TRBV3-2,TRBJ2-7,TGTGCCAGCAGCCTCGCGGGAAAGGGAAACGAGCAGTACTTC,CASSLAGKGNEQYF
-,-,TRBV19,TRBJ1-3,TGTGCCAGTAGTATCTCGCAACGTTCGACTGGAAACACCATATATTTT,CASSISQRSTGNTIYF
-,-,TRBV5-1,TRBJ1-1,TGCGCCAGCAGCTTGGTAGGCACTGAAGCTTTCTTT,CASSLVGTEAFF